These 23 T cell receptor beta chains came from one sample sequenced in a study of T cell repertoires in cytomegalovirus infection (dated by TCRdb to the late 2010s). Instrument on record: Illumina HiSeq 1500. Using fastp at Q25 and MiXCR, TCRdb reprocessed the public reads and kept productive beta chains. Identical CDR3 protein sequences are pooled into one entry, listed with their most common genes and DNA. The sample table holds around 630,000 distinct CDR3 sequences, of which more than 20% were seen once. The ten biggest clones cover roughly 8% of the sample. The sequencing sample was made of CD8+ T cells from PBMCs. These receptors originate from a human donor in good health (CMV status not recorded). Some clones in this sample may be carry-over from other donors' samples.

This rearrangement joins TRBV7-2 to TRBJ2-1, with 7 bases matching TRBD1. Per germline, CDR1 SGHTA and CDR2 FQGNSA. The CDR3 is 15 residues long. The ends lost 5 bases at V and 3 bases at J; junction bases unmatched: 7. CDR3 nucleotide sequence: TGTGCCAGCAGCCGCGAAGGGACAGTCTACAATGAGCAGTTCTTC. It encodes CASSREGTVYNEQFF.

The chain recombines TRBV10-3 with TRBJ2-7; D unresolved. The CDR3 runs 13 residues. Germline V gene sequence: CDR1 ENHRY, CDR2 SYGVKD. Trimming removed 3 bases from V and 3 bases from J, with 9 bases in between. The CDR3 DNA is TGTGCCATCAGTGAAGCCCCAAACTACGAGCAGTACGTC. Protein sequence: CAISEAPNYEQYV.

J is TRBJ2-7 and V is TRBV29-1, with no clear D. With 6 bases removed from V and 2 bases from J, the gap between germline ends came to 11 bases. CDR3 length equals 12 residues. Germline V CDR1 and CDR2: SQVTM, ANQGSEA. The CDR3 spells CSVMRGTYEQYF. In DNA, the CDR3 is TGCAGCGTCATGCGCGGAACCTACGAGCAGTACTTC.

This clonotype was found many times. V usage is TRBV7-9 and J usage is TRBJ2-2, with a weak D call TRBD1 (6 bases). There are 17 residues in the CDR3. Trimming stripped 4 bases from V and 0 bases from J, with 15 bases between. From germline, CDR1 is SEHNR and CDR2 FQNEAQ (reference sequence). In nucleotides, the CDR3 is TGTGCCAGCAGCTCCCCCCGTGACAGGACGAACACCGGGGAGCTGTTTTTT. This encodes CASSSPRDRTNTGELFF.

The chain joins TRBV6-6 to TRBJ2-3; maybe TRBD2 (5 bases). CDR1 and CDR2 (germline): MNHNY, SVGAGI (reference sequence). The CDR3 is 14 amino acids. CDR3 DNA: TGTGGGGCAGGAGGCTTCTTCTCCACAGATACGCAGTATTTT. It codes for CGAGGFFSTDTQYF.

Points on this clonotype: Sequence at one end of the junction differs from germline and may be a read error. V and J are TRBV6-5 and TRBJ1-1; D gene uncertain. This CDR3 is 13 amino acids long. Germline CDR1 and CDR2: MNHEY and SVGAGI. The CDR3 DNA sequence: TGTGCCAACAGTACGGACCCGGGGACTGAAGCTTTCTTT. Protein: CANSTDPGTEAFF.

This clonotype was counted between two and nine times. Being one base from a much bigger clone, this may be a read error. This chain joins TRBV6-4 and TRBJ2-3; 11 bases are a match to TRBD2. CDR1 and CDR2 from the germline V gene are MRHNA and SNTAGT. There are 15 residues in the CDR3. V was pared by 6 bases and J by 2 bases, with 4 bases of the junction left unmatched. This CDR3 reads CASSRLAGNTDTQYF. DNA of the CDR3: TGTGCCAGCAGCAGACTAGCGGGGAACACAGATACGCAGTATTTT.

The chain couples TRBV25-1 to TRBJ2-1, with D perhaps TRBD1 or TRBD2 (6 bases each). CDR3 length: 15 residues. Looked up from germline, CDR1 is MGHDK and CDR2 is SYGVNS. With 3 bases removed from V and 1 base from J, the gap between germline ends came to 10 bases. The CDR3 reads CASSDGGQSYNEQFF. DNA of the CDR3: TGTGCCAGCAGTGACGGGGGCCAATCCTACAATGAGCAGTTCTTC.

The rearrangement links TRBV6-5 to TRBJ2-7; 11 bases map to TRBD1. The CDR3 length is 14 residues. The J segment lost 7 bases and the V segment lost 2 bases, leaving 4 bases of the junction unmatched. Germline assignment: CDR1 MNHEY and CDR2 SVGAGI. Here the CDR3 DNA reads TGTGCCAGCAGTTACGGGGGGACAGGGGGAGAGCAGTACTTC. Its protein product is CASSYGGTGGEQYF.

In nucleotides, the CDR3 is TGCAGTGCTAGAGATCCCCAGGGCCCTCCACTTGGAACCTTC. This sequence encodes CSARDPQGPPLGTF. The chain uses TRBV20-1 and TRBJ1-2, with D tentatively TRBD1 (5 bases). The germline V gene encodes CDR1 DFQATT and CDR2 SNEGSKA (reference sequence). V dropped 0 bases and J dropped 14 bases, with 22 bases sitting between them. This CDR3 region has 14 residues.

The gene calls are TRBV14 and TRBJ1-2; 9 bases line up with TRBD1. In germline, CDR1 is SGHDN, CDR2 FVKESK. This CDR3 has 16 amino acids. Losses at the gene ends were 4 bases for V and 6 bases for J; bases not matched to a gene: 12. The CDR3 bases are TGTGCCAGCAGCCTTTCCGGGACAGGGCATGCGGATGGCTACACCTTC. Protein sequence: CASSLSGTGHADGYTF.

There are a few counts of this clonotype. The chain recombines TRBV12-3 or TRBV12-4 with TRBJ2-7; D may be TRBD2 (6 bases). Trimming removed 2 bases at V and 1 base at J, with 9 bases between. This CDR3 has 14 residues. Here the CDR3 DNA reads TGTGCCAGCAGTTTAACCCGGGGGTCCTACGAGCAGTACTTC. Translating gives CASSLTRGSYEQYF.

The table lists this clonotype with many counts. The chain links TRBV7-9 to TRBJ2-7, with D uncertain. Germline V gene sequence: CDR1 SEHNR, CDR2 FQNEAQ (reference sequence). CDR3 size: 14 residues. V gave up 0 bases and J gave up 4 bases, with 10 bases separating them. CDR3 sequence: CASSLAPRGYEQYF. In DNA, the CDR3 is TGTGCCAGCAGCTTAGCGCCCCGCGGTTACGAGCAGTACTTC. The variable domain in full, completed from reference TRBV7-9 and TRBJ2-7, reads DTGVSQNPRHKITKRGQNVTFRCDPISEHNRLYWYRQTLGQGPEFLTYFQNEAQLEKSRLLSDRFSAERPKGSFSTLEIQRTEQGDSAMYLCASSLAPRGYEQYFGPGTRLTVT.

In the case of this clonotype: A much larger clone lies a single base off, so this may be a read error. V usage is TRBV7-6 and J usage is TRBJ2-2, with 10 bases matching TRBD2. This CDR3 contains 17 residues. CDR1 and CDR2 (germline): SGHVS, FNYEAQ. V was pared by 7 bases and J by 3 bases, with 11 bases of the junction left unmatched. The CDR3 DNA follows: TGTGCCAGCAACTCCTTAGCGGGGGGCCGAGACACCGGGGAGCTGTTTTTT. This encodes CASNSLAGGRDTGELFF.

V usage is TRBV14 and J usage is TRBJ1-1; D not resolved. CDR3 length: 14 amino acids. In germline, CDR1 is SGHDN, CDR2 FVKESK. Between the trimmed V and J ends, which lost 4 bases and 1 base, there was a span of 10 bases. The CDR3 nucleotides are TGTGCCAGCAGCCCGTACACTCGGAACACTGAAGCTTTCTTT. Its protein is CASSPYTRNTEAFF.

This clonotype was counted many times. The chain employs TRBV25-1 and TRBJ2-5; D gene unclear. Germline CDR1 MGHDK, CDR2 SYGVNS. The CDR3 spans 14 residues. V dropped 6 bases and J dropped 0 bases, with 11 bases sitting between them. The CDR3 reads CASSPDQYQETQYF. The DNA for the CDR3 is TGTGCCAGCAGCCCGGACCAGTACCAAGAGACCCAGTACTTC.

The rearrangement joins TRBV7-9 to TRBJ2-1; D is perhaps TRBD2 (5 bases). The CDR3 consists of 15 residues. The V gene lost 5 bases and the J gene lost 3 bases, with 14 bases spanning the gap. The germline gives CDR1 SEHNR, CDR2 FQNEAQ (reference sequence). CDR3 nucleotide sequence: TGTGCCAGCAGCATATGGGGAGAGGACTACAATGAGCAGTTCTTC. This sequence encodes CASSIWGEDYNEQFF. Supplemented by reference TRBV7-9 and TRBJ2-1, the full variable domain reads DTGVSQNPRHKITKRGQNVTFRCDPISEHNRLYWYRQTLGQGPEFLTYFQNEAQLEKSRLLSDRFSAERPKGSFSTLEIQRTEQGDSAMYLCASSIWGEDYNEQFFGPGTRLTVL.

This clonotype has more than one count but fewer than ten. CDR3 loop: CATSDSDYNEQFF. In DNA form, the CDR3 reads TGTGCCACCAGTGATTCGGATTACAATGAGCAGTTCTTC. The chain joins TRBV24-1 to TRBJ2-1, with D unresolved. Germline lookup yields CDR1 KGHDR and CDR2 SFDVKD. The CDR3 covers 13 residues. V dropped 2 bases and J dropped 4 bases, with 5 bases sitting between them.

The genes are TRBV27 and TRBJ1-2, with 7 bases matching TRBD1. Germline CDR1 reads MNHEY; CDR2 reads SMNVEV (reference sequence). The CDR3 sequence is 15 residues long. The junction had 14 bases not matched to a gene; V was cut back by 5 bases and J by 8 bases. CDR3 in amino acids: CASSHLQGLPRGYTF. The DNA for the CDR3 is TGTGCCAGCAGTCACCTACAGGGGCTCCCCCGAGGCTACACCTTC.

This clonotype was observed many times. This chain joins TRBV7-2 and TRBJ2-7; TRBD1 agrees at 8 bases. The CDR3 is 15 amino acids. CDR1 SGHTA and CDR2 FQGNSA come from the germline V gene. V shed 8 bases and J 4 bases; nucleotides not matched to a gene: 13. CDR3 sequence (DNA): TGTGCCAGCGGAGGAGGGACAGGCCCCGATTACGAGCAGTACTTC. This translates into CASGGGTGPDYEQYF.

This clonotype occurred a few times. The V and J genes are TRBV5-4 and TRBJ2-7; D is tentatively TRBD1 or TRBD2 (5 bases each). This CDR3 contains 13 residues. With 4 bases removed from V and 6 bases from J, the gap between germline ends came to 14 bases. CDR1 and CDR2 from the germline V gene are SGHNT and YYREEE (reference sequence). For the CDR3, the DNA is TGTGCCAGCAGCCTCCCCGGGGCAGGCGAGCAGTACTTC. Its translation: CASSLPGAGEQYF.

This clonotype has more than one count but fewer than ten. The rearrangement links TRBV28 to TRBJ1-5; tentatively, D is TRBD1 (6 bases). Germline CDR1 reads MDHEN; CDR2 reads SYDVKM. This CDR3 contains 15 residues. Trimming stripped 3 bases from V and 6 bases from J, with 15 bases between. CDR3: CASSLDTEDSQPQHF. As DNA, the CDR3 is TGTGCCAGCAGTTTGGACACCGAGGACAGTCAGCCCCAGCATTTT.

This clonotype appeared a single time. The chain carries TRBV20-1 and TRBJ2-1, with 7 bases aligning to TRBD2. Germline assignment: CDR1 DFQATT and CDR2 SNEGSKA (reference sequence). CDR3 size: 14 residues. V shed 3 bases, J shed 6 bases, and the junction held 8 bases outside the gene matches. The CDR3 DNA is TGCAGTGCTAGGCCCCGGACTAGTCTCAATGAGCAGTTCTTC. Translation: CSARPRTSLNEQFF.